Below, 20 T cell receptor beta chains from the same sample are listed, as sequenced in a study of siplizumab effects on memory and regulatory T cells. Profiling relied on immunoSEQ multiplex PCR, and the TCRdb table lists in-frame clones only, not all of them. The sample has approximately 75,000 clones; about 92% are singletons. Sequencing input: CD8+ T cells sorted from blood. The receptors were sampled from a human donor in good health.

This rearrangement joins TRBV5-1 to TRBJ2-7; 7 positions match TRBD1. The CDR3 spans 15 residues. In germline, CDR1 is SGHRS, CDR2 YFSETQ. V lost 0 bases, J lost 2 bases, and 5 bases stayed unmatched. The CDR3: CASSLGQGATYEQYF. The CDR3 nucleotides are TGCGCCAGCAGCTTGGGACAGGGTGCGACCTACGAGCAGTACTTC.

The chain has TRBV4-1 and TRBJ1-1; D is undetermined. The germline gives CDR1 MGHRA, CDR2 YSYEKL. The CDR3 has 15 residues. V was trimmed by 0 bases and J by 0 bases, leaving 8 bases between them. CDR3 in DNA: TGCGCCAGCAGCCAAGAAGGTTGGGTGAACACTGAAGCTTTCTTT. Protein sequence: CASSQEGWVNTEAFF.

V gene TRBV6-1 combines with J gene TRBJ1-6, with D perhaps TRBD1 (5 bases). The CDR3 is 14 residues long. Trimming removed 5 bases at V and 4 bases at J, with 9 bases between. CDR1 and CDR2 (germline): MNHNS, SASEGT. CDR3 DNA: TGTGCCAGCAGTTTGCAGGGTTATAATTCACCCCTCCACTTT. Translating it yields CASSLQGYNSPLHF.

The chain links TRBV7-6 to TRBJ2-3; 14 bases are a match to TRBD2. This CDR3 contains 16 residues. Losses at the gene ends were 5 bases for V and 1 base for J; bases not matched to a gene: 2. Germline V gene lookup returns CDR1 SGHVS and CDR2 FNYEAQ. CDR3 loop: CASSRGLAGGTDTQYF. The CDR3 DNA reads TGTGCCAGCAGCCGGGGACTAGCGGGGGGCACAGATACGCAGTATTTT.

The chain couples TRBV7-9 to TRBJ1-1; D possibly corresponds to TRBD1 (5 bases). Trimming left V 5 bases short and J 8 bases short, with 12 bases between. The CDR3 has 12 residues. Germline V gene lookup returns CDR1 SEHNR and CDR2 FQNEAQ (reference sequence). The CDR3 protein is CASSIGTTEAFF. The CDR3 DNA sequence: TGTGCCAGCAGCATCGGGACGACAGAAGCTTTCTTT. The full variable domain, its missing parts supplied by reference TRBV7-9 and TRBJ1-1, is DTGVSQNPRHKITKRGQNVTFRCDPISEHNRLYWYRQTLGQGPEFLTYFQNEAQLEKSRLLSDRFSAERPKGSFSTLEIQRTEQGDSAMYLCASSIGTTEAFFGQGTRLTVV.

The chain combines TRBV7-9 with TRBJ2-2; 7 nucleotides align to TRBD1. Germline values: CDR1 SEHNR, CDR2 FQNEAQ (reference sequence). The length of the CDR3 is 14 residues. V lost 5 bases to trimming and J lost 10 bases; unmatched junction nucleotides: 10. CDR3 residues: CASSPATGAVELFF. The CDR3 bases are TGTGCCAGCAGCCCCGCTACAGGGGCGGTGGAGCTGTTTTTT.

The chain couples TRBV5-1 to TRBJ2-7; the match to TRBD1 covers 9 bases. This CDR3 comprises 17 residues. The V segment lost 3 bases and the J segment 3 bases; nucleotides outside the gene matches: 13. Looked up from germline, CDR1 is SGHRS and CDR2 is YFSETQ. The CDR3 spells CASSSQPGTGFFYEQYF. The CDR3 DNA follows: TGCGCCAGCAGCTCTCAGCCCGGGACAGGGTTCTTCTACGAGCAGTACTTC.

The chain carries TRBV11-2 and TRBJ1-5; unclear D gene. CDR3 length equals 14 residues. V dropped 5 bases and J dropped 4 bases, with 12 bases sitting between them. Per the germline V gene, CDR1 is SGHAT and CDR2 is FQNNGV. CDR3 loop: CASSLGESNQPQHF. As DNA, the CDR3 is TGTGCCAGCAGCCTCGGGGAGTCTAATCAGCCCCAGCATTTT.

As concerns this clone: Other DNA sequences in the same sample also yield this CDR3. The rearrangement joins TRBV19 to TRBJ2-5; D gene unclear. CDR1 and CDR2 (germline): LNHDA, SQIVND (reference sequence). The CDR3 is 12 amino acids. Trimming pared 3 bases from V and 0 bases from J, leaving 2 bases between. CDR3 DNA sequence: TGTGCCAGTAGTATCGACCAAGAGACCCAGTACTTC. Encoded protein: CASSIDQETQYF.

Details on this clone: Because the CDR3 is missing its conserved closing phenylalanine or tryptophan, this is likely a read error. The DNA is omitted, as the CDR3 cannot be located on it reliably, and the CDR3 follows TCRdb's listing. The rearrangement links TRBV21-1 to TRBJ1-1; the D call TRBD1 from the table was never checked on the DNA. TRBV21-1 is a pseudogene. The CDR3 comprises 16 residues, both ends counted. Here the CDR3 reads CASSKAGDRMNTEAFS.

The chain has TRBV4-2 and TRBJ1-4, with 12 bases lining up with TRBD1. Per the germline V gene, CDR1 is LGHNA and CDR2 is YNFKEQ. This CDR3 contains 16 residues. The trim removed 8 bases at V and 8 bases at J, leaving 12 bases unmatched. The CDR3 sequence is CASLTTGQGAGEKLFF. CDR3 DNA: TGTGCCAGCCTTACCACGGGACAGGGGGCAGGGGAAAAACTGTTTTTT.

The genes are TRBV4-2 and TRBJ2-5; unclear D gene. Deletions cut 4 bases from V and 4 bases from J, with 16 bases between. The CDR3 has 15 residues. CDR1 is LGHNA, CDR2 YNFKEQ, per germline. The chain's CDR3 is CASSPEWGIGETQYF. CDR3 nucleotide sequence: TGTGCCAGCAGCCCAGAATGGGGTATAGGAGAGACCCAGTACTTC.

This chain joins TRBV7-6 and TRBJ2-5; 9 bases are a match to TRBD2. The CDR3 totals 16 residues. Germline CDR1 and CDR2: SGHVS and FNYEAQ. V lost 0 bases and J lost 4; bases outside the gene matches: 6. The CDR3 loop is CASSLAAAGGLETQYF. DNA for the CDR3: TGTGCCAGCAGCTTAGCGGCAGCGGGGGGATTAGAGACCCAGTACTTC.

This clone was seen just once. V and J are TRBV27 and TRBJ2-7; TRBD1 is a possible D gene (6 bases). The V end lost 5 bases, the J end lost 2 bases, and 16 bases lay between the germline ends. The CDR3 sequence is 15 residues long. The germline gives CDR1 MNHEY, CDR2 SMNVEV (reference sequence). The CDR3 reads CASSDEQGRPYEQYF. Written as DNA, the CDR3 is TGTGCCAGCAGTGATGAACAGGGCCGACCCTACGAGCAGTACTTC.

The chain couples TRBV5-4 to TRBJ2-5, with D possibly called TRBD1 or TRBD2 (5 bases each). The germline V and J ends were trimmed by 0 bases and 9 bases, with 9 bases remaining between them. In germline, CDR1 is SGHNT, CDR2 YYREEE (reference sequence). CDR3 length equals 12 residues. This CDR3 is CASSLAGAAQYF. CDR3 coding DNA: TGTGCCAGCAGCTTGGCCGGGGCGGCCCAGTACTTC.

This clone was seen a handful of times. V gene TRBV10-1 combines with J gene TRBJ1-1; the D is unclear. The CDR3 is 16 amino acids. Germline CDR1 reads WNHNN; CDR2 reads SYGVQD (reference sequence). Trimming cost V 1 base and J 4 bases, with 16 bases left between them. The CDR3 protein is CASSEYPRLLTTEAFF. In DNA, the CDR3 is TGCGCCAGCAGTGAGTACCCGAGACTCCTAACCACTGAAGCTTTCTTT.

The J gene is TRBJ2-3, the V gene TRBV25-1; tentatively, D is TRBD2 (6 bases). V lost 5 bases to trimming and J lost 3 bases, with 18 bases between them. The CDR3 extends over 16 amino acids. The germline gives CDR1 MGHDK, CDR2 SYGVNS. In DNA, the CDR3 is TGTGCCAGCAGTTCCTTGGGGCGGGGTCTGACAGATACGCAGTATTTT. This encodes CASSSLGRGLTDTQYF.

This clone was found a few times. The chain recombines TRBV2 with TRBJ1-4, with D hard to call. V was trimmed by 8 bases and J by 0 bases, leaving 4 bases between them. This CDR3 region has 12 residues. Germline V gene sequence: CDR1 SNHLY, CDR2 FYNNEI. The DNA of the CDR3 is TGTGCCAGCTGCGCAACTAATGAAAAACTGTTTTTT. Its translation is CASCATNEKLFF.

This chain connects TRBV28 to TRBJ1-5; a possible D gene is TRBD1 (5 bases). The CDR3 covers 13 residues. Germline-derived CDR1 and CDR2 are MDHEN and SYDVKM. Trimming removed 6 bases at V and 7 bases at J, with 13 bases between. In DNA form, the CDR3 reads TGTGCCAGCAGCTCCTCCAGGGCGCAGCCCCAGCATTTT. It codes for CASSSSRAQPQHF.

The rearrangement uses TRBV12-5 and TRBJ2-1; TRBD1 agrees at 9 bases. J lost 7 bases, V lost 4 bases, and 5 bases had no gene match. The CDR3 consists of 14 residues. Germline-derived CDR1 and CDR2 are LGHNT and FRNRAP. The CDR3 is CASGWTGDFNEQFF. DNA of the CDR3: TGTGCTAGTGGTTGGACAGGGGATTTTAATGAGCAGTTCTTC.